A selection of T cell receptor beta chains follows, all from one sample in a study of T-cell memory formation after mild COVID-19. Via MiXCR, TCRdb re-called the 5' RACE reads, giving one row per CDR3 protein. This sample has 45,000 to 55,000 distinct CDR3 sequences, with 9.3% found just once. The sequenced sample was PBMCs or a T cell subset sorted from them (not recorded which). The receptors here all came from an adult woman who had mild COVID-19 (a few samples of this study predate the infection). Cell type and time point are not known. Each CDR3 is given with its conserved first and last residue. A D gene is named only where the DNA matches it firmly. A clone size is listed for some rows: how often the clone was seen (once, few, many), or a class if it is expanded.

TRBV11-3,many,TRBJ1-1,-,CASSLDRRAATEAFF,TGTGCCAGCAGCTTAGATCGTCGGGCGGCCACGGAAGCTTTCTTT
TRBV5-6,many,TRBJ2-1,TRBD2,CASSLAGAQFF,TGTGCCAGCAGCTTAGCGGGGGCTCAGTTCTTC
TRBV5-4,-,TRBJ1-1,TRBD1,CASSPDRRNTEAFF,TGTGCCAGCAGCCCGGACAGGCGGAACACTGAAGCTTTCTTT
TRBV9,few,TRBJ2-1,-,CASSVGVDEQFF,TGTGCCAGCAGCGTAGGGGTCGATGAGCAGTTCTTC
TRBV12-3/TRBV12-4,-,TRBJ2-3,-,CASRRGTDTQYF,TGTGCCAGCAGAAGAGGCACAGATACGCAGTATTTT
TRBV7-3,many,TRBJ2-1,TRBD2,CASSLLAGTGNEQFF,TGTGCCAGCAGTTTACTAGCGGGAACGGGCAATGAGCAGTTCTTC
TRBV10-3,many,TRBJ2-5,-,CAISEGSSVETQYF,TGTGCCATCAGTGAGGGCTCTAGCGTGGAGACCCAGTACTTC
TRBV20-1,-,TRBJ2-5,TRBD2,CSARPLGTSGGHFQETQYF,TGCAGTGCTAGGCCTCTAGGGACTAGCGGGGGCCATTTCCAAGAGACCCAGTACTTC
TRBV5-5,many,TRBJ1-6,TRBD1,CASSQDRVDRSPLHF,TGTGCCAGCAGCCAAGACAGGGTGGATCGATCACCCCTCCACTTT
TRBV5-1,few,TRBJ2-7,-,CASSLAPGQTYEQYF,TGCGCCAGCAGCTTGGCCCCGGGACAAACCTACGAGCAGTACTTC
TRBV20-1,many,TRBJ2-3,-,CSVIGGRRRTDTQYF,TGCAGTGTCATTGGGGGGAGAAGGAGGACAGATACGCAGTATTTT
TRBV7-6,medium-sized,TRBJ2-7,TRBD1,CASSFGTGLTYEQYF,TGTGCCAGCAGCTTCGGGACAGGGCTAACCTACGAGCAGTACTTC
TRBV6-1,few,TRBJ2-2,-,CASSVPSVTGELFF,TGTGCCAGCAGTGTCCCTAGCGTCACCGGGGAGCTGTTTTTT
TRBV30,-,TRBJ2-7,-,CAWKLPGVYEQYF,TGTGCCTGGAAACTCCCGGGCGTCTACGAGCAGTACTTC
TRBV18,-,TRBJ1-1,-,CASSPGFDTEAFF,TGTGCCAGCTCACCAGGGTTCGACACTGAAGCTTTCTTT
TRBV11-3,few,TRBJ2-2,TRBD1,CASSPGQGAYTGELFF,TGTGCCAGCAGCCCAGGACAGGGGGCATACACCGGGGAGCTGTTTTTT
TRBV25-1,few,TRBJ2-1,-,CASSESGTVYNEQFF,TGTGCCAGCAGTGAATCCGGGACTGTCTACAATGAGCAGTTCTTC
TRBV7-9,many,TRBJ2-5,-,CASSLFLDGETQYF,TGTGCCAGCAGCTTATTTCTCGACGGGGAGACCCAGTACTTC
TRBV5-6,few,TRBJ2-7,TRBD1,CASSLEGARNEQYF,TGTGCCAGCAGCTTGGAGGGGGCGCGGAACGAGCAGTACTTC
TRBV15,-,TRBJ1-1,TRBD1,CATRGQVLDTEAFF,TGTGCCACCAGAGGACAGGTTTTGGACACTGAAGCTTTCTTT
TRBV9,few,TRBJ2-3,TRBD2,CASSVVAGGPTDTQYF,TGTGCCAGCAGCGTAGTAGCGGGAGGTCCCACAGATACGCAGTATTTT
TRBV4-2,-,TRBJ2-1,TRBD2,CASSPTSGMAEQFF,TGTGCCAGCAGCCCGACTAGCGGGATGGCTGAGCAGTTCTTC
TRBV6-4,-,TRBJ2-3,-,CASSDSGQGTDTQYF,TGTGCCAGCAGTGACTCGGGGCAGGGCACAGATACGCAGTATTTT
TRBV5-1,many,TRBJ2-5,-,CASSFGGRETQYF,TGCGCCAGCAGCTTTGGAGGGCGCGAGACCCAGTACTTC
TRBV20-1,-,TRBJ2-5,-,CSARSQGNYQETQYF,TGCAGTGCTAGATCTCAGGGTAACTACCAAGAGACCCAGTACTTC
TRBV27,-,TRBJ1-1,-,CASSFGQTNTEAFF,TGTGCCAGCAGTTTTGGCCAGACGAACACTGAAGCTTTCTTT
TRBV29-1,many,TRBJ2-3,-,CSVEDPYGSTDTQYF,TGCAGCGTTGAAGATCCTTACGGAAGCACAGATACGCAGTATTTT
TRBV7-2,-,TRBJ2-7,TRBD2,CASSLEAGMGEQYF,TGTGCCAGCAGCTTAGAAGCGGGAATGGGTGAGCAGTACTTC
TRBV6-5,few,TRBJ1-1,-,CASRVWPNTEAFF,TGTGCCAGCAGGGTCTGGCCGAACACTGAAGCTTTCTTT
TRBV18,few,TRBJ1-1,TRBD1,CASSPQGANTEAFF,TGTGCCAGCTCACCCCAGGGGGCCAACACTGAAGCTTTCTTT
TRBV6-6,-,TRBJ1-5,TRBD1,CASGQVNQPQHF,TGTGCCAGCGGACAGGTGAATCAGCCCCAGCATTTT
TRBV12-3/TRBV12-4,many,TRBJ1-6,TRBD1,CASSQGQGRNSPLHF,TGTGCCAGCAGCCAAGGACAGGGGAGGAATTCACCCCTCCACTTT
TRBV4-2,few,TRBJ2-1,TRBD2,CASSQSLAGGWEQFF,TGTGCCAGCAGCCAATCCCTAGCGGGGGGCTGGGAGCAGTTCTTC
TRBV7-2,many,TRBJ2-1,TRBD2,CASSPTSGSIFF,TGTGCCAGCAGCCCCACTAGCGGGAGCATTTTCTTC
TRBV29-1,-,TRBJ2-5,-,CSAGRETQYF,TGCAGCGCAGGGAGGGAGACCCAGTACTTC
TRBV7-2,many,TRBJ2-7,TRBD1,CASSSRQGSYEQYF,TGTGCCAGCAGCTCCCGACAGGGTTCCTACGAGCAGTACTTC
TRBV6-2/TRBV6-3,many,TRBJ2-1,-,CASSLVTYNEQFF,TGTGCCAGCAGCCTAGTGACTTACAATGAGCAGTTCTTC
TRBV2,-,TRBJ2-1,-,CASSPGVPTLSYNEQFF,TGTGCCAGCAGTCCGGGTGTGCCAACCCTCTCCTACAATGAGCAGTTCTTC
TRBV19,few,TRBJ2-5,TRBD1,CASTPTGEETQYF,TGTGCCAGTACCCCGACAGGGGAAGAGACCCAGTACTTC
TRBV9,few,TRBJ2-5,-,CASSAEVGDQETQYF,TGTGCCAGCAGCGCCGAGGTTGGGGATCAAGAGACCCAGTACTTC
TRBV20-1,-,TRBJ1-2,TRBD1,CSARKGGTGINYGYTF,TGCAGTGCTAGAAAGGGCGGGACAGGGATCAACTATGGCTACACCTTC
TRBV5-5,many,TRBJ2-2,TRBD2,CASSTLLAGGPYGELFF,TGTGCCAGCAGCACACTACTAGCGGGGGGGCCATACGGGGAGCTGTTTTTT
TRBV4-2,many,TRBJ2-5,TRBD2,CASSQGDIAGGGETQYF,TGTGCCAGCAGCCAAGGCGATATAGCGGGGGGAGGGGAGACCCAGTACTTC
TRBV30,many,TRBJ2-7,TRBD1,CAWRPTDRGNLEQYF,TGTGCCTGGAGGCCGACGGACAGGGGGAATCTCGAGCAGTACTTC
TRBV20-1,once,TRBJ2-3,TRBD2,CSAIVGGDTDTQYF,TGCAGTGCTATTGTGGGGGGGGACACAGATACGCAGTATTTT
TRBV7-6,few,TRBJ2-1,TRBD2,CASSRLAGGVYNEQFF,TGTGCCAGCAGCCGACTAGCGGGAGGGGTCTACAATGAGCAGTTCTTC
TRBV12-3/TRBV12-4,-,TRBJ2-2,TRBD1,CASRKMTGRGGELFF,TGTGCCAGCAGAAAAATGACAGGGAGAGGCGGGGAGCTGTTTTTT
TRBV7-2,-,TRBJ2-3,TRBD2,CASTWSSGIDADTQYF,TGTGCCAGCACCTGGTCTAGCGGGATTGATGCAGATACGCAGTATTTT
TRBV30,-,TRBJ2-7,TRBD1,CAWSEQGFEQYF,TGTGCCTGGAGTGAACAGGGGTTCGAGCAGTACTTC
TRBV7-2,many,TRBJ1-5,TRBD1,CASSFQTGTLNQPQHF,TGTGCCAGCAGCTTCCAGACAGGGACACTCAATCAGCCCCAGCATTTT
TRBV11-2,-,TRBJ2-1,-,CASSLVLRDSPSYNEQFF,TGTGCCAGCAGCTTAGTGCTCCGAGACTCTCCCTCCTACAATGAGCAGTTCTTC
TRBV20-1,-,TRBJ2-1,TRBD2,CSASPLPTSGGPGEQFF,TGCAGTGCTAGCCCCTTGCCGACTAGCGGGGGCCCCGGTGAGCAGTTCTTC
TRBV6-2/TRBV6-3,many,TRBJ1-1,-,CASSYSLRIANTEAFF,TGTGCCAGCAGTTACTCACTCAGGATAGCGAACACTGAAGCTTTCTTT
TRBV6-2/TRBV6-3,-,TRBJ1-1,TRBD1,CASSYARRTGTGLGNTEAFF,TGTGCCAGCAGTTACGCGAGACGTACCGGGACAGGGCTAGGAAACACTGAAGCTTTCTTT
TRBV6-1,-,TRBJ1-1,TRBD1,CASSEGRTGFGVNTEAFF,TGTGCCAGCAGTGAAGGCCGGACAGGGTTTGGGGTGAACACTGAAGCTTTCTTT
TRBV4-3,-,TRBJ2-3,TRBD2,CASRQHPGLAGVPDTQYF,TGCGCCAGCAGACAACATCCGGGACTAGCGGGGGTTCCCGATACGCAGTATTTT
TRBV18,many,TRBJ2-5,TRBD2,CASSLLAGEETQYF,TGTGCCAGCTCCCTTCTAGCGGGAGAAGAGACCCAGTACTTC
TRBV7-2,few,TRBJ1-5,TRBD1,CASSTRTGDQPQHF,TGTGCCAGCAGCACCCGGACAGGCGATCAGCCCCAGCATTTT
TRBV6-6,-,TRBJ2-3,-,CASRSEGHTDTQYF,TGTGCCAGCAGGTCGGAAGGACACACAGATACGCAGTATTTT